The next 10 T cell receptor beta chains were all read from a single sample in a study of blood T cell dynamics during melanoma immunotherapy. The repertoire was sequenced with immunoSEQ multiplex PCR; TCRdb's copy has only in-frame clones and lacks some. Of thousands of clones in the sample, about 96% are singletons; the top ten hold roughly 0.5%. Time point indicated: week 3, after first cycle of checkpoint inhibitor. The sample consisted of effector memory CD8+ T cells from blood, taken from a patient treated with checkpoint blockade. These receptors all stem from a human donor with melanoma.

The V gene is TRBV28, the J gene TRBJ2-2; D ambiguous. Germline lookup yields CDR1 MDHEN and CDR2 SYDVKM. V was clipped by 6 bases and J by 3 bases, with 14 bases between them. CDR3 length: 15 amino acids. The CDR3 sequence: CASSPTPDHTGELFF. In DNA, the CDR3 is TGTGCCAGCAGCCCGACTCCCGACCACACCGGGGAGCTGTTTTTT.

The gene calls are TRBV9 and TRBJ2-2; 10 positions agree with TRBD2. V shed 4 bases, J shed 4 bases, and the junction held 13 bases outside the gene matches. This CDR3 has 18 residues. CDR1 and CDR2 (germline): SGDLS, YYNGEE. CDR3 in amino acids: CASSPRTSGGPLTGELFF. The CDR3, as DNA: TGTGCCAGCAGCCCCCGGACTAGCGGAGGCCCCCTCACCGGGGAGCTGTTTTTT.

This chain links TRBV5-6 with TRBJ1-2; D is uncertain. CDR1 is SGHDT and CDR2 is YYEEEE in the germline V gene. CDR3 length: 13 residues. V lost 4 bases, J lost 3 bases, and 10 bases lay in between. CDR3 amino acids: CASSPTIDYGYTF. CDR3 DNA: TGTGCCAGCAGCCCGACGATAGACTATGGCTACACCTTC.

The V and J genes are TRBV5-1 and TRBJ2-1; TRBD1 aligns across 7 bases. The CDR3 is made up of 17 amino acids. After removal of 1 base from V and 8 bases from J, the junction contained 15 bases not matched to a gene. Germline V lookup: CDR1 SGHRS, CDR2 YFSETQ. The CDR3 reads CASSLSPGTEILDEQFF. In DNA form, the CDR3 reads TGCGCCAGCAGCTTGAGTCCCGGGACAGAGATTTTGGATGAGCAGTTCTTC.

V gene TRBV4-1 combines with J gene TRBJ2-7; 9 bases match TRBD1. The J segment lost 5 bases and the V segment lost 5 bases, leaving 7 bases of the junction unmatched. CDR1 is MGHRA and CDR2 is YSYEKL in the germline V gene. This CDR3 is 14 amino acids long. The CDR3 DNA reads as TGCGCCAGCAGCATGGGACAGGGTTTCAACGAGCAGTACTTC. Translation: CASSMGQGFNEQYF.

The chain carries TRBV2 and TRBJ1-4; D gene unclear. The ends were cut back, 4 bases at V and 7 bases at J, with 13 bases in the middle. This CDR3 has 14 residues. CDR1 is SNHLY and CDR2 is FYNNEI in the germline V gene. The CDR3 protein is CASSAAVGSEKLFF. The DNA of the CDR3 is TGTGCCAGCAGTGCCGCGGTAGGGAGTGAAAAACTGTTTTTT.

The rearrangement uses TRBV27 and TRBJ2-7; 11 nucleotides agree with TRBD1. Germline-derived CDR1 and CDR2 are MNHEY and SMNVEV (reference sequence). After removal of 6 bases from V and 4 bases from J, the junction contained 8 bases not matched to a gene. This CDR3 has 15 amino acids. The CDR3 spells CASSRGTGGFYEQYF. CDR3 bases: TGTGCCAGCAGCAGAGGGACAGGGGGATTTTACGAGCAGTACTTC.

The V call is TRBV29-1, the J call TRBJ1-2; the D gene is possibly TRBD1 (5 bases). The length of the CDR3 is 16 residues. The germline gives CDR1 SQVTM, CDR2 ANQGSEA. Deletions cut 0 bases from V and 7 bases from J, with 21 bases between. The CDR3 sequence is CSVEEVEGKVRGGYTF. CDR3 sequence (DNA): TGCAGCGTTGAAGAAGTTGAGGGGAAGGTACGGGGTGGCTACACCTTC.

This sequence joins TRBV28 and TRBJ2-7, with no clear D. Germline CDR1 MDHEN, CDR2 SYDVKM. The CDR3 extends over 13 amino acids. The germline V and J ends were trimmed by 6 bases and 2 bases, with 11 bases remaining between them. CDR3 nucleotide sequence: TGTGCCAGCAGGGGCAGCCAAGCCTACGAGCAGTACTTC. Translation gives CASRGSQAYEQYF.

The V call is TRBV7-9, the J call TRBJ2-1, with D perhaps TRBD1 (5 bases). Germline lookup yields CDR1 SEHNR and CDR2 FQNEAQ (reference sequence). Trimming cost V 7 bases and J 6 bases, with 13 bases left between them. The CDR3 sequence is 13 residues long. The CDR3 sequence: CASTLSRVNEQFF. For the CDR3, the DNA is TGTGCCAGCACCCTTAGCAGGGTCAATGAGCAGTTCTTC.